Following are 15 T cell receptor beta chains from one sample sequenced in a study of blood T cell repertoires in COVID-19. The repertoire was sequenced with immunoSEQ multiplex PCR; TCRdb's copy has only in-frame clones and lacks some. The sample has approximately 120,000 clones, approximately 90% seen once. Sequenced material: peripheral blood. The receptors derive from a human donor in a cohort sampled during active COVID-19.

The V call is TRBV6-2 or TRBV6-3, the J call TRBJ1-2; maybe TRBD1 (5 bases). In germline, CDR1 is MNHEY, CDR2 SVGEGT. CDR3 length: 14 residues. Trimming removed 2 bases at V and 2 bases at J, with 9 bases between. CDR3 DNA: TGTGCCAGCAGTTACCCCCCAGGGAACTATGGCTACACCTTC. Its protein product is CASSYPPGNYGYTF.

The V call is TRBV4-3, the J call TRBJ1-1; D perhaps matches TRBD1 (5 bases). Trimming left V 3 bases short and J 1 base short, with 12 bases between. Germline CDR1 reads LGHNA; CDR2 reads YSLEER. The CDR3 has 15 amino acids. CDR3 coding DNA: TGCGCCAGCAGCCAGACCAGGGCTCCGAACACTGAAGCTTTCTTT. Translating gives CASSQTRAPNTEAFF.

The gene calls are TRBV3-1 (or the pseudogene TRBV3-2) and TRBJ2-2; 11 bases fit TRBD2. The V gene's germline CDR1 is LGHDT and CDR2 YNNKEL (reference sequence). CDR3 length equals 14 residues. V shed 4 bases and J 7 bases; nucleotides not matched to a gene: 2. The DNA for the CDR3 is TGTGCCAGCAGCCGGCTAGCGGGGGGCGGGGAGCTGTTTTTT. This gives the protein CASSRLAGGGELFF.

The chain combines TRBV6-5 with TRBJ1-1; the D gene is possibly TRBD1 (5 bases). CDR3 length: 13 residues. The germline gives CDR1 MNHEY, CDR2 SVGAGI. With 5 bases removed from V and 4 bases from J, the gap between germline ends came to 11 bases. The CDR3 DNA sequence: TGTGCCAGCAGTAGACGGACACGCACTGAAGCTTTCTTT. Amino acid sequence: CASSRRTRTEAFF.

The genes are TRBV27 and TRBJ1-2; maybe TRBD1 (5 bases). Germline lookup yields CDR1 MNHEY and CDR2 SMNVEV (reference sequence). Trimming pared 3 bases from V and 5 bases from J, leaving 10 bases between. CDR3 length: 13 amino acids. CDR3 residues: CASSFRQSYGYTF. DNA of the CDR3: TGTGCCAGCAGTTTCCGACAGAGTTATGGCTACACCTTC.

J is TRBJ2-7 and V is TRBV5-6, with a weak D call TRBD2 (5 bases). V gave up 4 bases and J gave up 5 bases, with 10 bases separating them. Germline CDR1 SGHDT, CDR2 YYEEEE. The CDR3 contains 12 residues. CDR3 DNA: TGTGCCAGCAGCGGTTGGGGAGACGAGCAGTACTTC. It codes for CASSGWGDEQYF. Full variable domain (rest looked up from reference TRBV5-6 and TRBJ2-7): DAGVTQSPTHLIKTRGQQVTLRCSPKSGHDTVSWYQQALGQGPQFIFQYYEEEERQRGNFPDRFSGHQFPNYSSELNVNALLLGDSALYLCASSGWGDEQYFGPGTRLTVT.

This clone came up a few times. The genes are TRBV2 and TRBJ1-5, with a tentative D call TRBD1 (5 bases). V was pared by 6 bases and J by 1 base, with 10 bases between. The germline V gene has CDR1 SNHLY and CDR2 FYNNEI. There are 14 residues in the CDR3. CDR3 sequence (DNA): TGTGCCAGCAGGCCAGGGATGAGCAATCAGCCCCAGCATTTT. This codes for CASRPGMSNQPQHF.

This chain joins TRBV19 and TRBJ2-3, with TRBD1 as a possible D gene (6 bases). In germline, CDR1 is LNHDA, CDR2 SQIVND (reference sequence). This CDR3 comprises 15 residues. V was cut by 3 bases and J by 4 bases, with 14 bases left in between. This CDR3 is CASSISGRGADTQYF. Written as DNA, the CDR3 is TGTGCCAGTAGTATTTCCGGCAGGGGAGCAGATACGCAGTATTTT.

The chain has TRBV6-5 and TRBJ1-2, with TRBD1 matching over 8 bases. CDR1 and CDR2 (germline): MNHEY, SVGAGI. This CDR3 contains 12 residues. V was clipped by 6 bases and J by 8 bases; unmatched bases: 5. DNA of the CDR3: TGTGCCAGCAGGGACAGGGTGGAAGGCTACACCTTC. It specifies CASRDRVEGYTF.

DNA for the CDR3: TGTGCCAGCAGTTACTCGGGACGGGGGGGGAATGAGCAGTTCTTC. It codes for CASSYSGRGGNEQFF. The genes are TRBV6-2 or TRBV6-3 and TRBJ2-1; TRBD2 matches at 8 bases. In germline, CDR1 is MNHEY, CDR2 SVGEGT. V shed 0 bases, J shed 7 bases, and the junction held 5 bases outside the gene matches. The CDR3 is 15 amino acids.

The rearrangement links TRBV5-6 to TRBJ2-5; maybe TRBD1 (5 bases). V lost 0 bases and J 2 bases, leaving 11 bases between the germline ends. The CDR3 contains 15 residues. The V gene's germline CDR1 is SGHDT and CDR2 YYEEEE. The CDR3 bases are TGTGCCAGCAGCTTGGATTGGACACAACAAGAGACCCAGTACTTC. This gives the protein CASSLDWTQQETQYF.

The chain has TRBV18 and TRBJ2-1; D is possibly TRBD2 (5 bases). The CDR3 consists of 13 residues. Germline values: CDR1 KGHSH, CDR2 LQKENI. V lost 3 bases and J lost 10, with 13 bases in between. The CDR3 nucleotides read TGTGCCAGCTCACCGGGCGGGCTAGAGGAGCAGTTCTTC. Protein: CASSPGGLEEQFF.

The V and J genes are TRBV2 and TRBJ2-1; D may be TRBD1 (5 bases). Between the trimmed V and J ends, which lost 1 base and 12 bases, there was a span of 16 bases. The length of the CDR3 is 14 residues. Germline CDR1 SNHLY, CDR2 FYNNEI. As DNA, the CDR3 is TGTGCCAGCAGTGAAGTGTGGGGCCCCGGTGGGCAGTTCTTC. As protein: CASSEVWGPGGQFF.

This clone was detected only once. The chain links TRBV6-5 to TRBJ1-2, with D perhaps matching TRBD1 (6 bases). Trimming took 0 bases from V and 3 from J, leaving 11 bases between them. Germline CDR1 reads MNHEY; CDR2 reads SVGAGI. CDR3 length equals 15 residues. The CDR3 DNA follows: TGTGCCAGCAGTTACTCTGGGGGCAGGGACTATGGCTACACCTTC. It is translated as CASSYSGGRDYGYTF.

This clone occurred a few times. The chain combines TRBV4-1 with TRBJ1-2; 10 bases agree with TRBD1. J lost 8 bases, V lost 3 bases, and 6 bases had no gene match. Germline V lookup: CDR1 MGHRA, CDR2 YSYEKL. The length of the CDR3 is 14 residues. CDR3 DNA: TGCGCCAGCAGCCACGGGGGGACAGGGGAAGGCTACACCTTC. Protein: CASSHGGTGEGYTF.